Included here is one T cell receptor beta chain sequence, with context. Its antigen is not known. The authors ran the assay at deep level. Using approximately 190 ng DNA, roughly 33,000 T cell genomes, the sorted-subset replicate PCRs were run. This table comes from immunoSEQ multiplex PCR, and its TCRdb copy is limited to in-frame clones, with some not included. Seen here are more than 2 million clones, 95% observed once, and the top ten hold approximately 0.13%. Germline assignment: CDR1 SNHLY and CDR2 FYNNEI. The V and J ends lost 5 bases and 5 bases respectively, with 11 bases between them. The CDR3 is 13 amino acids. The data stem from a study of shared clonotypes between healthy human individuals. Study-wide points: Sequencing depth was expected to influence donor clonotype sharing. Donor scarcity curtailed the genetic and exposure-history diversity represented herein.

The TCR was taken from a man between 18 and 29 years old in good health. V and J are TRBV2 and TRBJ2-3, with a weak D call TRBD1 (5 bases). Source material: naive CD4+ T cells sorted from blood. Specified subset: CD45RA+ positively selected. Here the CDR3 reads CASSIIRGDTQYF. Written as DNA, the CDR3 is TGTGCCAGCAGTATTATAAGGGGAGATACGCAGTATTTT.